Each of the 28 T cell receptor beta chains below was sequenced from the same sample in a study of cytomegalovirus exposure and HLA in healthy donors. It was with 60 Vbeta and 13 Jbeta primers that the PCR ran. The repertoire was sequenced with immunoSEQ multiplex PCR; TCRdb's copy has only in-frame clones and lacks some. Seen here are 95,000 to 150,000 clones, about 78% observed once, and the top ten hold nearly 8.5%. The sample consisted of PBMCs. The receptor source for this set is a woman between 40 and 55 years old in good health and CMV-seropositive.

The rearrangement joins TRBV4-2 to TRBJ1-2, with 12 bases identical to TRBD1. With 0 bases clipped from V and 2 bases from J, the junction kept 1 base outside the gene matches. Germline V gene data show CDR1 as LGHNA and CDR2 as YNFKEQ. This CDR3 is built from 16 residues. In nucleotides, the CDR3 is TGTGCCAGCAGCCAAGATGGGACAGGGGGCAACTATGGCTACACCTTC. Its translation: CASSQDGTGGNYGYTF.

The rearrangement uses TRBV2 and TRBJ2-3, with no clear D. Judging by the DNA end, TRBJ1-5 fits better; the J call may be wrong. Germline V gene data show CDR1 as SNHLY and CDR2 as FYNNEI. The CDR3 is 11 amino acids. The CDR3 coding sequence is TGTGCCAGCGCTAGCGGGGATACGCAGCATTTT. Protein sequence: CASASGDTQHF.

The chain combines TRBV29-1 with TRBJ1-4; 7 bases align to TRBD1. The CDR3 totals 14 residues. Germline V gives CDR1 SQVTM, CDR2 ANQGSEA. The junction had 14 bases not matched to a gene; V was cut back by 8 bases and J by 8 bases. The CDR3 bases are TGCAGCACCACAGGGGTGGGGGTACAGGAAAAACTGTTTTTT. Translating gives CSTTGVGVQEKLFF.

The chain carries TRBV21-1 and TRBJ1-2. TRBV21-1 is described as a pseudogene. This CDR3 region has 14 residues. Written as DNA, the CDR3 is TGTGCCAGCAGGCTCCCGGCGGGGGCAGATGGCTACACCTTC. This gives the protein CASRLPAGADGYTF.

Only a few counts were recorded for this clone. V gene TRBV18 combines with J gene TRBJ2-7; D perhaps matches TRBD1 (6 bases). The germline gives CDR1 KGHSH, CDR2 LQKENI. The germline V and J ends were trimmed by 3 bases and 2 bases, with 14 bases remaining between them. The CDR3 loop spans 15 amino acids. CDR3 DNA sequence: TGTGCCAGCTCACCCTACTACGGACAGACCTACGAGCAGTACTTC. This translates into CASSPYYGQTYEQYF.

This chain joins TRBV6-1 and TRBJ1-2; D remains ambiguous. The CDR3 totals 15 residues. CDR1 and CDR2 from the germline V gene are MNHNS and SASEGT. V was shortened by 3 bases and J by 5 bases, with 16 bases between the two germline ends. The CDR3 DNA follows: TGTGCCAGCAGTGATCAACACCTCGCCCCTTATGGCTACACCTTC. Translated: CASSDQHLAPYGYTF.

The genes are TRBV11-2 and TRBJ2-7; D unclear. CDR3 length: 12 amino acids. Trimming stripped 4 bases from V and 3 bases from J, with 7 bases between. The V gene's germline CDR1 is SGHAT and CDR2 FQNNGV. The CDR3 loop is CASSSPFYEQYF. In DNA, the CDR3 is TGTGCCAGCAGCTCCCCCTTCTACGAGCAGTACTTC.

The V call is TRBV2, the J call TRBJ2-5; D might be TRBD1 (6 bases). Germline values: CDR1 SNHLY, CDR2 FYNNEI. CDR3 length: 15 amino acids. V was cut by 8 bases and J by 5 bases, with 21 bases left in between. The CDR3 protein is CASGTTETVMETQYF. Written as DNA, the CDR3 is TGTGCCAGCGGGACAACGGAAACGGTAATGGAGACCCAGTACTTC.

CDR3 sequence reads: CASSGTGGIYGYTF. The CDR3 DNA is TGTGCCAGTAGTGGGACAGGGGGAATTTATGGCTACACCTTC. This sequence joins TRBV19 and TRBJ1-2; 11 bases are a match to TRBD1. The germline V gene encodes CDR1 LNHDA and CDR2 SQIVND (reference sequence). The CDR3 length is 14 residues. V shed 5 bases, J shed 5 bases, and the junction held 4 bases outside the gene matches. The full variable domain, rest sourced from reference TRBV19 and TRBJ1-2, is DGGITQSPKYLFRKEGQNVTLSCEQNLNHDAMYWYRQDPGQGLRLIYYSQIVNDFQKGDIAEGYSVSREKKESFPLTVTSAQKNPTAFYLCASSGTGGIYGYTFGSGTRLTVV.

The chain combines TRBV9 with TRBJ1-6; D ambiguous. The germline V and J ends were trimmed by 3 bases and 6 bases, with 13 bases remaining between them. In germline, CDR1 is SGDLS, CDR2 YYNGEE. The CDR3 has 15 amino acids. The CDR3 DNA sequence: TGTGCCAGCAGCGGCACCGTCGCGAGTAATTCACCCCTCCACTTT. Translation: CASSGTVASNSPLHF. Based on the CDR3 plus reference TRBV9 and TRBJ1-6, the full variable domain is DSGVTQTPKHLITATGQRVTLRCSPRSGDLSVYWYQQSLDQGLQFLIQYYNGEERAKGNILERFSAQQFPDLHSELNLSSLELGDSALYFCASSGTVASNSPLHFGNGTRLTVT.

The table lists this clone with a few counts. Additional DNA sequences in this sample encode the identical CDR3. J is TRBJ1-2 and V is TRBV7-2; TRBD1 agrees at 7 bases. Germline CDR1 and CDR2: SGHTA and FQGNSA. V gave up 2 bases and J gave up 0 bases; unmatched junction bases: 0. The CDR3 runs to 14 residues. The chain's CDR3 is CASSLQGANYGYTF. The CDR3 nucleotides read TGTGCCAGCAGCTTACAGGGGGCTAACTATGGCTACACCTTC.

This clone occurred a few times. The chain uses TRBV29-1 and TRBJ2-3; possible D gene TRBD2, 7 bases. The CDR3 spans 13 residues. Germline-derived CDR1 and CDR2 are SQVTM and ANQGSEA. V was cut by 8 bases and J by 6 bases, with 18 bases left in between. CDR3 DNA: TGCAGCTCAGAGGAGGGGGGGCGGGATACGCAGTATTTT. As protein: CSSEEGGRDTQYF.

This clone was detected only once. The chain has TRBV6-5 and TRBJ1-2; no clear D gene. The length of the CDR3 is 13 residues. With 1 base removed from V and 8 bases from J, the gap between germline ends came to 11 bases. Per the germline V gene, CDR1 is MNHEY and CDR2 is SVGAGI. In DNA, the CDR3 is TGTGCCAGCAGTTACTTCCCCCGCGCGGGCTACACCTTC. This encodes CASSYFPRAGYTF.

In this sample, this clone turned up a few times. This chain links TRBV9 with TRBJ2-7, with 7 bases aligning to TRBD2. There are 14 residues in the CDR3. V lost 2 bases, J lost 3 bases, and 5 bases stayed unmatched. Germline assignment: CDR1 SGDLS and CDR2 YYNGEE. The CDR3 nucleotides are TGTGCCAGCAGCGTGACTAGCACGAGCTACGAGCAGTACTTC. Translated, it gives CASSVTSTSYEQYF.

This clone qualifies as medium-sized. The chain carries TRBV6-6 and TRBJ2-7; 7 nucleotides line up with TRBD1. The length of the CDR3 is 14 residues. Germline CDR1 MNHNY, CDR2 SVGAGI (reference sequence). The V segment lost 6 bases and the J segment 6 bases; nucleotides outside the gene matches: 11. This CDR3 reads CASSSQRGRREQYF. Here the CDR3 DNA reads TGTGCCAGCAGCTCCCAGAGGGGGCGGCGCGAGCAGTACTTC.

This clone occurred a few times. The CDR3 reads CASSRSPDRMRPLHF. CDR3 sequence (DNA): TGTGCCAGTAGTCGCTCCCCGGACAGAATGAGACCCCTCCACTTT. The chain links TRBV19 to TRBJ1-6; perhaps TRBD1 as D (6 bases). Trimming took off 5 bases at V and 12 bases at J, with 20 bases between the two ends. Germline assignment: CDR1 LNHDA and CDR2 SQIVND (reference sequence). The length of the CDR3 is 15 residues.

The chain employs TRBV27 and TRBJ2-7; TRBD2 is a possible D gene (5 bases). V lost 3 bases to trimming and J lost 6 bases, with 12 bases between them. Germline CDR1 is MNHEY and CDR2 is SMNVEV (reference sequence). This CDR3 has 13 amino acids. CDR3 DNA sequence: TGTGCCAGCAGTTTTGGCGGGTCAGGCGAGCAGTACTTC. It yields the protein CASSFGGSGEQYF.

This clone was counted only a few times. The chain couples TRBV4-3 to TRBJ2-7; D is ambiguous. The CDR3 consists of 13 residues. Germline V CDR1 and CDR2: LGHNA, YSLEER. Trimming removed 4 bases at V and 2 bases at J, with 9 bases between. CDR3 sequence (DNA): TGCGCCAGCAGCCGAGATGGGCCCTACGAGCAGTACTTC. Translated: CASSRDGPYEQYF.

The J gene is TRBJ2-5, the V gene TRBV11-1; TRBD1 agrees at 9 bases. J was trimmed by 2 bases and V by 4 bases; bases with no gene match: 5. From germline, CDR1 is SGHAT and CDR2 FQDESV (reference sequence). The CDR3 spans 15 residues. CDR3 coding DNA: TGTGCCAGCAGCTCAGGACAGGGGCCTCAAGAGACCCAGTACTTC. Encoded protein: CASSSGQGPQETQYF.

The sample holds one count of this clone. The chain has TRBV29-1 and TRBJ2-3; 12 positions match TRBD2. Trimming took 6 bases from V and 1 from J; bases not matched to a gene: 11. Per germline, CDR1 SQVTM and CDR2 ANQGSEA. The CDR3 is 17 amino acids. Here the CDR3 DNA reads TGCAGCGTCCGCGCCGGACTAGCGGGGATGGGCACAGATACGCAGTATTTT. Encoded protein: CSVRAGLAGMGTDTQYF.

This clone occurred a few times. The J gene is TRBJ2-5, the V gene TRBV7-8; 7 positions match TRBD1. CDR1 is SGHVS and CDR2 is FQNEAQ in the germline V gene. The length of the CDR3 is 15 residues. V dropped 2 bases and J dropped 2; count of bases not matched to a gene: 5. CDR3 in amino acids: CASSLYGTAQETQYF. The CDR3 coding sequence is TGTGCCAGCAGCTTATACGGGACAGCACAAGAGACCCAGTACTTC.

CDR3 coding DNA: TGTGCCAGCAGTGGGGCAATCTATGGCTACACCTTC. Protein sequence: CASSGAIYGYTF. The V call is TRBV2, the J call TRBJ1-2; no firm D call. V lost 4 bases and J 4 bases, leaving 7 bases between the germline ends. This CDR3 is 12 amino acids long. Germline CDR1 and CDR2: SNHLY and FYNNEI.

This clone came up once. CDR3 sequence: CATRREANYGYTF. The CDR3 region has the DNA TGTGCCACCCGAAGGGAGGCTAACTATGGCTACACCTTC. The chain employs TRBV19 and TRBJ1-2, with D unclear. CDR3 size: 13 residues. V was cut by 10 bases and J by 0 bases, with 12 bases left in between. Germline CDR1 reads LNHDA; CDR2 reads SQIVND (reference sequence).

This rearrangement joins TRBV5-1 to TRBJ1-2; D perhaps matches TRBD1 (6 bases). The ends were cut back, 4 bases at V and 2 bases at J, with 12 bases in the middle. This CDR3 spans 14 amino acids. Germline assignment: CDR1 SGHRS and CDR2 YFSETQ. The CDR3 DNA reads TGCGCCAGCAGCCTATTAGGACAGAACTATGGCTACACCTTC. Translating gives CASSLLGQNYGYTF.

The rearrangement joins TRBV11-3 to TRBJ1-1; maybe TRBD1 (5 bases). The germline gives CDR1 SGHNT, CDR2 YENEEA. The CDR3 runs to 14 residues. Trimming removed 1 base from V and 11 bases from J, with 17 bases in between. CDR3 residues: CASSLGQEIGGAFF. Written as DNA, the CDR3 is TGTGCCAGCAGCTTAGGGCAGGAAATTGGGGGGGCTTTCTTT.

This chain links TRBV7-2 with TRBJ2-3; the match to TRBD1 covers 7 bases. CDR1 is SGHTA, CDR2 FQGNSA, per germline. The CDR3 loop spans 14 amino acids. The J segment lost 4 bases and the V segment lost 5 bases, leaving 6 bases of the junction unmatched. CDR3 region: CASSIRQGPDTQYF. CDR3 nucleotides: TGTGCCAGCAGCATACGACAGGGCCCAGATACGCAGTATTTT. The whole variable domain, filled in from reference TRBV7-2 and TRBJ2-3, reads GAGVSQSPSNKVTEKGKDVELRCDPISGHTALYWYRQSLGQGLEFLIYFQGNSAPDKSGLPSDRFSAERTGGSVSTLTIQRTQQEDSAVYLCASSIRQGPDTQYFGPGTRLTVL.

The V call is TRBV7-2, the J call TRBJ1-3, with D uncertain. The CDR3 consists of 16 residues. The germline CDR1 and CDR2 sequences are SGHTA and FQGNSA. V gave up 2 bases and J gave up 1 base, with 12 bases separating them. In DNA form, the CDR3 reads TGTGCCAGCAGCTTAACTATTAGTTGGTCTGGAAACACCATATATTTT. Translation: CASSLTISWSGNTIYF.

The chain joins TRBV10-3 to TRBJ1-1, with D uncertain. Germline assignment: CDR1 ENHRY and CDR2 SYGVKD. Trimming pared 4 bases from V and 4 bases from J, leaving 13 bases between. This CDR3 region has 14 residues. CDR3 region: CAISAMPGSTEAFF. DNA of the CDR3: TGTGCCATCAGTGCTATGCCGGGGTCCACTGAAGCTTTCTTT.